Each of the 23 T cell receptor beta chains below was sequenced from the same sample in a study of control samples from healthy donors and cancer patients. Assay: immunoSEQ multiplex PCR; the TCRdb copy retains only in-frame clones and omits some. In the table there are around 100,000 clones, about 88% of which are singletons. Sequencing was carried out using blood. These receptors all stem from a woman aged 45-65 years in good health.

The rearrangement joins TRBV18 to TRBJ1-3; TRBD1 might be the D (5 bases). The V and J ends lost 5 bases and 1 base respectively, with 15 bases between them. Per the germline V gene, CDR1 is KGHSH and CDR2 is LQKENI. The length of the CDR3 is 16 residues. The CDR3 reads CASSNNQGLSGNTIYF. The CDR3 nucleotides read TGTGCCAGCTCAAACAACCAGGGCTTGTCTGGAAACACCATATATTTT.

CDR3 nucleotide sequence: TGTGCCAGCAGCTCTCCTGGGGGGAGGGCCACAGATACGCAGTATTTT. As protein: CASSSPGGRATDTQYF. The chain couples TRBV7-6 to TRBJ2-3; 7 nucleotides agree with TRBD2. The CDR3 covers 16 residues. Germline CDR1 is SGHVS and CDR2 is FNYEAQ. The V segment lost 4 bases and the J segment 2 bases; nucleotides outside the gene matches: 9.

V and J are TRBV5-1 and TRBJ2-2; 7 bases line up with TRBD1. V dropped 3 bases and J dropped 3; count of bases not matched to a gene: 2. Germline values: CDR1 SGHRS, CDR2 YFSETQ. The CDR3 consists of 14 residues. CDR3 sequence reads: CASSYGTDTGELFF. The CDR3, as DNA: TGCGCCAGCAGCTACGGGACAGACACCGGGGAGCTGTTTTTT.

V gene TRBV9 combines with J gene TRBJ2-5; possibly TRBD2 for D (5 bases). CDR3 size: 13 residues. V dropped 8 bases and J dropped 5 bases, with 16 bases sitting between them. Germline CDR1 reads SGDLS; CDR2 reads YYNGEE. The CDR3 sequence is CASNIRAGETQYF. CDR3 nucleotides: TGTGCCAGTAATATCCGGGCGGGTGAGACCCAGTACTTC.

CDR3 sequence reads: CASSPNRGVNTIYF. The CDR3 coding sequence is TGTGCCAGCTCACCAAACCGTGGGGTAAACACCATATATTTT. The chain couples TRBV18 to TRBJ1-3; D is unclear. The CDR3 is 14 amino acids. V was shortened by 2 bases and J by 6 bases, with 11 bases between the two germline ends. The germline CDR1 and CDR2 sequences are KGHSH and LQKENI.

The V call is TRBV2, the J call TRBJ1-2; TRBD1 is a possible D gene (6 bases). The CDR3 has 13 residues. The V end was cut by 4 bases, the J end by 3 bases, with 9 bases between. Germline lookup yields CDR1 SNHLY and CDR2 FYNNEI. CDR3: CASSAGDYYGYTF. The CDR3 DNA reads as TGTGCCAGCAGTGCAGGGGACTACTATGGCTACACCTTC.

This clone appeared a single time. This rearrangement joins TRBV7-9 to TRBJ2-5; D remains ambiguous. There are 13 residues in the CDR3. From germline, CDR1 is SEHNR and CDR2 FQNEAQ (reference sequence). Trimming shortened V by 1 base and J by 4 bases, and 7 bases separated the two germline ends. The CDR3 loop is CASSLDWVETQYF. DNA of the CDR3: TGTGCCAGCAGCTTAGATTGGGTAGAGACCCAGTACTTC.

DNA for the CDR3: TGTGCCAGCAGTTCCATCCTCGGCTCTGGGGCCAACGTCCTGACTTTC. The encoded protein is CASSSILGSGANVLTF. The chain joins TRBV27 to TRBJ2-6; unclear D gene. Germline CDR1 is MNHEY and CDR2 is SMNVEV (reference sequence). V was pared by 4 bases and J by 0 bases, with 10 bases between. The CDR3 length is 16 residues.

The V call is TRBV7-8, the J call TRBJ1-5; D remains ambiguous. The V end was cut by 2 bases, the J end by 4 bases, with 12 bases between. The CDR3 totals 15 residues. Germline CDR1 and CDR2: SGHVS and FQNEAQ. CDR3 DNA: TGTGCCAGCAGCTTACCGGGTAACCTGAATCAGCCCCAGCATTTT. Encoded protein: CASSLPGNLNQPQHF.

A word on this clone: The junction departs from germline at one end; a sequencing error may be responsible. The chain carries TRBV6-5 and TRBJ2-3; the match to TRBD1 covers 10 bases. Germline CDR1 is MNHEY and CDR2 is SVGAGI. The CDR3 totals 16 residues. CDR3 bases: TGTGCCAGCGGTTACCGGGACAGGGGTAGCACAGATACGCAGTATTTT. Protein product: CASGYRDRGSTDTQYF.

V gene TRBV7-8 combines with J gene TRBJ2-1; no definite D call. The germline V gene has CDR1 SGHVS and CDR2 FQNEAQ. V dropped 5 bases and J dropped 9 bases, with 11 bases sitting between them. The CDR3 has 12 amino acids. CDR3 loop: CASSLLGFEQFF. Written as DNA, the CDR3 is TGTGCCAGCAGCCTATTAGGGTTTGAGCAGTTCTTC.

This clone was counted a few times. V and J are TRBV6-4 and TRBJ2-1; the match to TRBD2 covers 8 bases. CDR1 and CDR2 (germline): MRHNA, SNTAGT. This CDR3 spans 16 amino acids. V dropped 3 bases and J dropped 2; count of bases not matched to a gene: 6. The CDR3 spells CASSDSAGGPYNEQFF. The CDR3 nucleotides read TGTGCCAGCAGTGATAGCGCGGGAGGCCCCTACAATGAGCAGTTCTTC.

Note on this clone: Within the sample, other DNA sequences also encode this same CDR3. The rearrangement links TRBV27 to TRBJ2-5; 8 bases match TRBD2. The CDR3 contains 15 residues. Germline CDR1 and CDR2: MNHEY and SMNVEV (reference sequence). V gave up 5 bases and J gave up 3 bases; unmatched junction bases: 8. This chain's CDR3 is CASSPKRGREETQYF. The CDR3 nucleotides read TGTGCCAGCAGTCCCAAGCGGGGGCGAGAAGAGACCCAGTACTTC.

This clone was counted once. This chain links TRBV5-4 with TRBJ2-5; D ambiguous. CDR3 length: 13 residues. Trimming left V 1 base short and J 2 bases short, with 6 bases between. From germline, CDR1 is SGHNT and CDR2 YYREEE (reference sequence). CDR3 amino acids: CASSLQLQETQYF. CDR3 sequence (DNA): TGTGCCAGCAGCTTGCAGCTTCAAGAGACCCAGTACTTC.

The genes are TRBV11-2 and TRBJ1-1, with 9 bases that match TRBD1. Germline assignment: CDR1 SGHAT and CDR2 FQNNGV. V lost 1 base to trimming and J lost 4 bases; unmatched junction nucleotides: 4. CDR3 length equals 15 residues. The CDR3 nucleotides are TGTGCCAGCAGCTTAGTCGGGACAGGGCTCACTGAAGCTTTCTTT. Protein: CASSLVGTGLTEAFF.

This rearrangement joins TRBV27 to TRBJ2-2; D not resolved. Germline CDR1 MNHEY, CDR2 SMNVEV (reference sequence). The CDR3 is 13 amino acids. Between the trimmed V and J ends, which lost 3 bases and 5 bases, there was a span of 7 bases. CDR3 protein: CASSFVGTGELFF. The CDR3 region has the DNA TGTGCCAGCAGTTTTGTAGGGACCGGGGAGCTGTTTTTT.

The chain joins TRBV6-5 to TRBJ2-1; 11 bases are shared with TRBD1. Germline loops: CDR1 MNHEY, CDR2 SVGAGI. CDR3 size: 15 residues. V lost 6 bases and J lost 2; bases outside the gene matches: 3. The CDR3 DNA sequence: TGTGCCAGCAGCAAGGACAGGGGGCCCTACAATGAGCAGTTCTTC. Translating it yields CASSKDRGPYNEQFF.

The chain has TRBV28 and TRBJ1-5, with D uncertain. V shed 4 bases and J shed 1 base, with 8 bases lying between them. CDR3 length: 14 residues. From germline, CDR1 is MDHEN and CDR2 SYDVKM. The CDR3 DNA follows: TGTGCCAGCAGTTCCCCGGGAAGCAATCAGCCCCAGCATTTT. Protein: CASSSPGSNQPQHF.

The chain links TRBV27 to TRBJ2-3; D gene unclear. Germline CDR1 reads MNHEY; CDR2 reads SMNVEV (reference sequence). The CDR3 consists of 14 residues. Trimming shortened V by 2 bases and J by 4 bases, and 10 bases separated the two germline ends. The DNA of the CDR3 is TGTGCCAGCAGTTTACGTTTAGGGCCAGATACGCAGTATTTT. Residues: CASSLRLGPDTQYF.

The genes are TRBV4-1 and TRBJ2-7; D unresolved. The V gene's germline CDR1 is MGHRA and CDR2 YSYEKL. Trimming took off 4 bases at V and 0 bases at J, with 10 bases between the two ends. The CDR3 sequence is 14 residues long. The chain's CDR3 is CASSPELLSYEQYV. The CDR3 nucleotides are TGCGCCAGCAGCCCCGAACTCCTCTCCTACGAGCAGTACGTC.

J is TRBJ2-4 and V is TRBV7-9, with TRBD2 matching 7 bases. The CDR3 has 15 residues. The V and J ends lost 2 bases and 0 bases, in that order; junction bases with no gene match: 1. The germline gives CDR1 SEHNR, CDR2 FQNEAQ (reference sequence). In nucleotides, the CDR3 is TGTGCCAGCAGCTTAAGCGGGGTAGCCAAAAACATTCAGTACTTC. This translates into CASSLSGVAKNIQYF.

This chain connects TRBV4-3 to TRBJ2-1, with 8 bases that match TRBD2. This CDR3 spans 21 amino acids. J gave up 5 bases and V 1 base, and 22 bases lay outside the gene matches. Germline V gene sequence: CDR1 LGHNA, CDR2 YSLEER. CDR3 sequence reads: CASSQAPLGAGGLIKNNEQFF. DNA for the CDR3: TGCGCCAGCAGCCAAGCACCCCTTGGGGCGGGAGGTTTAATTAAAAACAATGAGCAGTTCTTC.

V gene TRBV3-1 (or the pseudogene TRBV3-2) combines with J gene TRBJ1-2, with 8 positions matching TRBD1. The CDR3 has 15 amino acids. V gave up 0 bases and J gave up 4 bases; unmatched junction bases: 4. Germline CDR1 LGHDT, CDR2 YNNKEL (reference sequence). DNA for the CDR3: TGTGCCAGCAGCCAAGATCAGGGGGCGGCCTATGGCTACACCTTC. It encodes CASSQDQGAAYGYTF.